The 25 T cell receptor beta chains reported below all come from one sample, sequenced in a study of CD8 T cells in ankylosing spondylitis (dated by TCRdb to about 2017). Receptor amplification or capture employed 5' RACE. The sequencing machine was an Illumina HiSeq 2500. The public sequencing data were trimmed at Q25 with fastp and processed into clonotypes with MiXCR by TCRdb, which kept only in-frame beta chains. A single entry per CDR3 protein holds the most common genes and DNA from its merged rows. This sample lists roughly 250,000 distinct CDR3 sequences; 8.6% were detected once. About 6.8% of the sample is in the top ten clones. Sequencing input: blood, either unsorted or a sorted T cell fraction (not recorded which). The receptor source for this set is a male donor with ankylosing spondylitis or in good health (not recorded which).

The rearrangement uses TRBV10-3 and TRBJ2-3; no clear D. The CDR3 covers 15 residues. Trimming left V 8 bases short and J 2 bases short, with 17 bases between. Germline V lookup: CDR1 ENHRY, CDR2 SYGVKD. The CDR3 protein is CAIQKEASHTDTQYF. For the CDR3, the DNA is TGTGCCATCCAGAAAGAAGCCAGCCACACAGATACGCAGTATTTT.

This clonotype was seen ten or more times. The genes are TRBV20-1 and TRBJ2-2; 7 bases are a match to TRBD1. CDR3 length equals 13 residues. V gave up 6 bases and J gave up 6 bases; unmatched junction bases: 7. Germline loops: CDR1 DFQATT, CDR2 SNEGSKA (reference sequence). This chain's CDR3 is CSASRQGPGELFF. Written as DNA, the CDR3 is TGCAGTGCAAGTAGACAGGGACCCGGGGAGCTGTTTTTT.

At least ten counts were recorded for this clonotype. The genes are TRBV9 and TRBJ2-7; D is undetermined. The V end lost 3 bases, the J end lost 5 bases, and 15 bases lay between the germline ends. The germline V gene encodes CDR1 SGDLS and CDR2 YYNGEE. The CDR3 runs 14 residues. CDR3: CASSGAARPNEQYF. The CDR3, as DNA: TGTGCCAGCAGCGGAGCCGCGCGTCCTAACGAGCAGTACTTC. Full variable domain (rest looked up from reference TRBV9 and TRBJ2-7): DSGVTQTPKHLITATGQRVTLRCSPRSGDLSVYWYQQSLDQGLQFLIQYYNGEERAKGNILERFSAQQFPDLHSELNLSSLELGDSALYFCASSGAARPNEQYFGPGTRLTVT.

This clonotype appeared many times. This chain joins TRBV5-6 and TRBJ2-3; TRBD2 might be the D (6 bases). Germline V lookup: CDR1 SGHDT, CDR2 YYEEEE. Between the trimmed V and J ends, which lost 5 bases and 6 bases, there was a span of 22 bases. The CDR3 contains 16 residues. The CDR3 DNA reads TGTGCCAGCAGTGCTGACCGGGACTCCCCTCGGGATACGCAGTATTTT. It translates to CASSADRDSPRDTQYF. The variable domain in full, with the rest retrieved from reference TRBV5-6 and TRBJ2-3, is DAGVTQSPTHLIKTRGQQVTLRCSPKSGHDTVSWYQQALGQGPQFIFQYYEEEERQRGNFPDRFSGHQFPNYSSELNVNALLLGDSALYLCASSADRDSPRDTQYFGPGTRLTVL.

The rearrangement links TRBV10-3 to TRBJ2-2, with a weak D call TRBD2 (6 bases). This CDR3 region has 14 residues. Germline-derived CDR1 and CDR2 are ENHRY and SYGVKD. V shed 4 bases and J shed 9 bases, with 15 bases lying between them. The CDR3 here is CAISVGGGTRELFF. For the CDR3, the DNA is TGTGCCATCAGTGTCGGTGGGGGGACCCGGGAGCTGTTTTTT.

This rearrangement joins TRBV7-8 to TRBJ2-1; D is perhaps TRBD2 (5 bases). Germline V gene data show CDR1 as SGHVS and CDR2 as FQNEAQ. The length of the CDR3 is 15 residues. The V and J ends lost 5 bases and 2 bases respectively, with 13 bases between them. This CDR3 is CASSNREGAYNEQFF. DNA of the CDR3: TGTGCCAGCAGCAATCGAGAGGGCGCCTACAATGAGCAGTTCTTC.

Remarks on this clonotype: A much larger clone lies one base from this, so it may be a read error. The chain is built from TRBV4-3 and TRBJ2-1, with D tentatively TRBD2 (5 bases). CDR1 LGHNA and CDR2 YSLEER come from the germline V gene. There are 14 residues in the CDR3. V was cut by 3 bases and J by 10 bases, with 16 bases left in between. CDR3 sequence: CASSHAGSDWEQFF. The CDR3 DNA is TGCGCCAGCAGCCACGCGGGTAGCGATTGGGAGCAGTTCTTC.

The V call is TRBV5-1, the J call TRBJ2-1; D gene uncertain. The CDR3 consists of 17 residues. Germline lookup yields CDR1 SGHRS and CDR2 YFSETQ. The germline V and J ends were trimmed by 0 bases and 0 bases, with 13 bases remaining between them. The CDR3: CASSLVPARSSYNEQFF. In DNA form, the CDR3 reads TGCGCCAGCAGCTTGGTACCAGCCCGGAGCTCCTACAATGAGCAGTTCTTC.

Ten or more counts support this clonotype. The CDR3 is CASSFTDTQYF. The CDR3 DNA sequence: TGTGCCAGCAGCTTCACAGATACGCAGTATTTT. The chain recombines TRBV7-2 with TRBJ2-3; no reliable D call. The CDR3 extends over 11 amino acids. Germline-derived CDR1 and CDR2 are SGHTA and FQGNSA. The V gene lost 3 bases and the J gene lost 2 bases, with 0 bases spanning the gap.

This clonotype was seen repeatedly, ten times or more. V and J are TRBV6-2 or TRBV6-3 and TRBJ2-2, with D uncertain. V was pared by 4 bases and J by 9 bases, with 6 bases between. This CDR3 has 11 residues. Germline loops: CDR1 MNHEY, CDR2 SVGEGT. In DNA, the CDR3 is TGTGCCAGCAGTTCGGTTTGGGAGCTGTTTTTT. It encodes CASSSVWELFF.

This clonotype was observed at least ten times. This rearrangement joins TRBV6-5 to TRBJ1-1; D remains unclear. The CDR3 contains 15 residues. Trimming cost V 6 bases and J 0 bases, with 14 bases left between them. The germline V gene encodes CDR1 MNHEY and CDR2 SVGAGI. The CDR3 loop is CASRSRATMNTEAFF. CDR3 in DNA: TGTGCCAGCAGGTCTCGGGCCACCATGAACACTGAAGCTTTCTTT.

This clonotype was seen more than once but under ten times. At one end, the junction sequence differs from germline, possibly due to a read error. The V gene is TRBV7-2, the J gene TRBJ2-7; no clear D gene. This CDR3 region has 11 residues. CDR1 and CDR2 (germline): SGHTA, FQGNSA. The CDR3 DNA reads TGTGCCAGCAGCAGCTCCTCCGAGCAGTACTTC. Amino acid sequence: CASSSSSEQYF.

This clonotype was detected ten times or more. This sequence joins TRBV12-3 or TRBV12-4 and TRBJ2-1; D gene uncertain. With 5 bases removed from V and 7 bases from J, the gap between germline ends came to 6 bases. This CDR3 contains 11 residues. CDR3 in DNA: TGTGCCAGCAGTCCAATGAATGAGCAGTTCTTC. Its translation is CASSPMNEQFF.

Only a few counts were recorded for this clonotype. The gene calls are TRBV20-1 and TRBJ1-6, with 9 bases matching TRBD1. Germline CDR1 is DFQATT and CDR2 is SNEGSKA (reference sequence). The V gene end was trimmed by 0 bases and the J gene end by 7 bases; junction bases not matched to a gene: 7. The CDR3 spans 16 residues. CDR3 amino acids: CSARERDRVNNSPLHF. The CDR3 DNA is TGCAGTGCTAGAGAGCGGGACAGGGTAAACAATTCACCCCTCCACTTT.

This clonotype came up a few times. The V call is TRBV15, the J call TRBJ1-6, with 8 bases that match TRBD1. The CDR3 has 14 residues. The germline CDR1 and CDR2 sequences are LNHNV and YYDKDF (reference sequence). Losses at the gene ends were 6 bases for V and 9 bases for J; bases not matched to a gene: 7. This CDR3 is CATRAQGERSPLHF. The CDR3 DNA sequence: TGTGCCACCAGGGCACAGGGGGAGCGTTCACCCCTCCACTTT.

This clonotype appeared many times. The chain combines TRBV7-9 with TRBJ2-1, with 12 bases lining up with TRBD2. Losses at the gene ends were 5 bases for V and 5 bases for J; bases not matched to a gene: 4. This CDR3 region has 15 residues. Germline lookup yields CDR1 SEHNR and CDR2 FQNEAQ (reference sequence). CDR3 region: CASSKTSGSHNEQFF. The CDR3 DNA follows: TGTGCCAGCAGCAAGACTAGCGGGAGTCACAATGAGCAGTTCTTC.

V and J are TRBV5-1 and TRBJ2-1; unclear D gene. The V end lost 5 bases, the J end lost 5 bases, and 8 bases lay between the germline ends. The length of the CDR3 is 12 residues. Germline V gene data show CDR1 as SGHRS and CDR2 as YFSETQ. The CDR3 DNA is TGCGCCAGCAGTCTACCCGACAATGAGCAGTTCTTC. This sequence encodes CASSLPDNEQFF.

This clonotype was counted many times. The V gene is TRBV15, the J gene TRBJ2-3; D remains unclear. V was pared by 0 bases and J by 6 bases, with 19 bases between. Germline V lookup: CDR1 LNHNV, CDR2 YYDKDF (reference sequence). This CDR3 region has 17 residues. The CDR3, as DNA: TGTGCCACCAGCAGAGATCTGGGTCCAACCCGGACGGATACGCAGTATTTT. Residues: CATSRDLGPTRTDTQYF.

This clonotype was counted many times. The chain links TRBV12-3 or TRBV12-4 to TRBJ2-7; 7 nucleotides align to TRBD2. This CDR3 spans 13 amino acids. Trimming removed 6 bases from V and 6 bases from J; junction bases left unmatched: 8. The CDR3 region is CASSSLGGPEQYF. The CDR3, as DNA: TGTGCCAGCAGCTCCCTGGGAGGGCCCGAGCAGTACTTC.

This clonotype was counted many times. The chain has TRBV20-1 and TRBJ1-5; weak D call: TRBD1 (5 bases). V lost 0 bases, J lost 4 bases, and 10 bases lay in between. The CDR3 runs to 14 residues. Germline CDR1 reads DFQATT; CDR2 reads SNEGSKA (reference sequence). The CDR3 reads CSARDKGPNQPQHF. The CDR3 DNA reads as TGCAGTGCTAGAGATAAGGGGCCAAATCAGCCCCAGCATTTT.

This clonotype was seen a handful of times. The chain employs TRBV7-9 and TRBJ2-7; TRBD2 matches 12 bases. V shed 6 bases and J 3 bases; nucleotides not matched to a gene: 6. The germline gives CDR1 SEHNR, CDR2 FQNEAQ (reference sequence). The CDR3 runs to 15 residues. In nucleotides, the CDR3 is TGTGCCAGCAGTCTAGCGGGAGGGTCTTACTACGAGCAGTACTTC. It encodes CASSLAGGSYYEQYF.

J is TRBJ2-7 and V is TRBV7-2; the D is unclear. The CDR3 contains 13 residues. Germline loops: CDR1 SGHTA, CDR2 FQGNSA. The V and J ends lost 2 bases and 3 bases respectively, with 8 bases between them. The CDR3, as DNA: TGTGCCAGCAGCTTAATGTCAGACTACGAGCAGTACTTC. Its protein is CASSLMSDYEQYF.

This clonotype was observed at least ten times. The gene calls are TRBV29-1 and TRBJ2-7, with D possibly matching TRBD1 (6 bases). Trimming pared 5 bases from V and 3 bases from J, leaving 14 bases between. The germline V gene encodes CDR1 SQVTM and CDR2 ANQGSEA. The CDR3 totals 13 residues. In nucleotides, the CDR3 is TGCAGCGTTTCCCCGGGACACGGCTACGAGCAGTACTTC. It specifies CSVSPGHGYEQYF.

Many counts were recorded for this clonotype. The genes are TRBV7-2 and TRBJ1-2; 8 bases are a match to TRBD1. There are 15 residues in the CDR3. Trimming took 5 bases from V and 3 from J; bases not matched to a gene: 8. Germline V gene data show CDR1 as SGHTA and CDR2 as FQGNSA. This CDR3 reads CASSVTGTGDYGYTF. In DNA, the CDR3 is TGTGCCAGCAGCGTGACCGGGACAGGAGACTATGGCTACACCTTC. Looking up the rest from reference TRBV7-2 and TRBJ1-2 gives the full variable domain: GAGVSQSPSNKVTEKGKDVELRCDPISGHTALYWYRQSLGQGLEFLIYFQGNSAPDKSGLPSDRFSAERTGGSVSTLTIQRTQQEDSAVYLCASSVTGTGDYGYTFGSGTRLTVV.

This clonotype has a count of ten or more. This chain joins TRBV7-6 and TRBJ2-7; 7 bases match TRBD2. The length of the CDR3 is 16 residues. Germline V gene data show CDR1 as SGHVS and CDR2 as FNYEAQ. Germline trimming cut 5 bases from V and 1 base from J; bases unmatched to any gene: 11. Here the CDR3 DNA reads TGTGCCAGCAGCAAAAAAAGCGGGGCCATATCCTACGAGCAGTACTTC. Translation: CASSKKSGAISYEQYF.